The rows below give T cell receptor beta chains drawn from one sample of a study of blood T cell repertoires in COVID-19. Data came from immunoSEQ multiplex PCR; TCRdb stores just in-frame clones and leaves some out. The sample lists around 200,000 clones, 70% to 90% seen once, with approximately 5% in the top ten. The sample was peripheral blood. The receptors originated from an elderly woman with acute or convalescent COVID-19. Each CDR3 is given with its conserved first and last residue. The D gene is left open where the match is weak. Only part of the rows carry a size: once, few, many, or a class if the clone is expanded.

>TRBJ2-6|-|-|TRBV7-3
CASSSSNVLTF
TGTGCCAGCAGCTCCTCCAACGTCCTGACTTTC
>TRBJ1-5|-|-|TRBV4-1
CASSPQAGTGRVGNQPQHF
TGCGCCAGCAGCCCCCAGGCGGGAACGGGGCGGGTAGGCAATCAGCCCCAGCATTTT
>TRBJ2-7|-|TRBD2|TRBV25-1
CASELTSGGADYEQYF
TGTGCCAGCGAACTTACTAGCGGGGGAGCCGACTACGAGCAGTACTTC
>TRBJ1-6|-|-|TRBV19
CASSLRQEDNSPLHF
TGTGCCAGTAGTCTCCGACAGGAGGATAATTCACCCCTCCACTTT
>TRBJ2-1|once|-|TRBV9
CASSGGGLNYNEQFF
TGTGCCAGCAGCGGAGGGGGTCTGAACTACAATGAGCAGTTCTTC
>TRBJ1-4|-|TRBD1|TRBV6-5
CASSYDPQGELFF
TGTGCCAGCAGTTATGACCCGCAGGGGGAACTGTTTTTT
>TRBJ1-6|-|-|TRBV7-2
CASTLGQYNSPLHF
TGTGCCAGCACCCTCGGACAGTATAATTCACCCCTCCACTTT
>TRBJ1-1|-|TRBD1|TRBV7-3
CASSSHRGTEAFF
TGTGCCAGCAGCTCTCACAGGGGCACTGAAGCTTTCTTT
>TRBJ1-2|-|-|TRBV24-1
CATSPGGRKGYTF
TGTGCCACCTCCCCCGGAGGGCGTAAAGGCTACACCTTC
>TRBJ1-6|-|-|TRBV15
CATRQKDNSPLHF
TGTGCCACTCGACAGAAAGATAATTCACCCCTCCACTTT
>TRBJ1-1|-|-|TRBV15
CATSFARGYTEAFF
TGTGCCACCAGCTTCGCCAGGGGATACACTGAAGCTTTCTTT
>TRBJ1-2|once|-|TRBV3-1/TRBV3-2
CASRTSTLLGYGYTF
TGTGCCAGCAGGACCTCGACTCTACTTGGCTATGGCTACACCTTC
>TRBJ1-3|few|-|TRBV9
CASSEAPGNTIYF
TGTGCCAGCAGCGAAGCCCCTGGAAACACCATATATTTT
>TRBJ1-2|once|-|TRBV14
CASSGNRGRGGYTF
TGTGCCAGCAGCGGAAATAGAGGACGGGGTGGCTACACCTTC
>TRBJ2-7|-|-|TRBV15
CATSRDSAGQPQYF
TGTGCCACCAGCAGAGACTCGGCAGGCCAACCTCAGTACTTC
>TRBJ2-7|-|-|TRBV29-1
CSVAQAWEQYF
TGCAGCGTTGCACAGGCCTGGGAGCAGTACTTC
>TRBJ2-3|-|-|TRBV29-1
CSGHQGSDTQYF
TGCAGCGGGCATCAGGGGTCGGATACGCAGTATTTT
>TRBJ1-2|-|-|TRBV9
CASSAQGPGRRGYTF
TGTGCCAGCAGCGCACAGGGACCGGGGAGAAGAGGCTACACCTTC
>TRBJ2-5|-|TRBD1|TRBV2
CASNLDRVGETQYF
TGTGCCAGCAACCTAGACAGGGTGGGGGAGACCCAGTACTTC
>TRBJ1-1|-|-|TRBV7-9
CASSFSGNTEAFF
TGTGCCAGCAGCTTTTCCGGGAACACTGAAGCTTTCTTT
>TRBJ1-1|-|-|TRBV6-4
CASSEQANTEAFF
TGTGCCAGCAGTGAGCAGGCCAACACTGAAGCTTTCTTT
>TRBJ1-3|-|-|TRBV10-3
CAISVGASGNTIYF
TGTGCCATCAGTGTTGGGGCCTCTGGAAACACCATATATTTT
>TRBJ1-3|-|-|TRBV18
CASSLSGFSGNTIYF
TGTGCCAGCTCACTCTCGGGGTTCTCTGGAAACACCATATATTTT
>TRBJ1-1|few|TRBD1|TRBV5-1
CASRGDRGMTNTEAFF
TGCGCCAGCAGGGGCGACAGGGGGATGACGAACACTGAAGCTTTCTTT
>TRBJ1-4|once|-|TRBV7-2
CASSLKRIGSTNEKLFF
TGTGCCAGCAGCTTAAAGAGGATCGGATCAACTAATGAAAAACTGTTTTTT
>TRBJ1-2|-|-|TRBV6-5
CASSYQGSGYGYTF
TGTGCCAGCAGTTACCAGGGGTCTGGCTATGGCTACACCTTC
>TRBJ2-1|-|-|TRBV19
CASSISGNTYNEQFF
TGTGCCAGTAGTATATCCGGGAACACCTACAATGAGCAGTTCTTC
>TRBJ1-2|once|-|TRBV11-1
CASSWRGYGYTF
TGTGCCAGCAGCTGGAGAGGCTATGGCTACACCTTC
>TRBJ2-7|few|-|TRBV6-6
CASSYSGGPTSYEQYF
TGTGCCAGCAGTTACTCTGGCGGGCCCACTTCCTACGAGCAGTACTTC
>TRBJ2-1|-|TRBD2|TRBV7-3
CASSPGTSINEQFF
TGTGCCAGCAGCCCCGGGACTAGCATCAATGAGCAGTTCTTC
>TRBJ2-7|-|-|TRBV3-1/TRBV3-2
CASSLRAGEQYF
TGTGCCAGCAGCCTGAGGGCGGGTGAGCAGTACTTC
>TRBJ2-2|-|-|TRBV5-4
CASSPGQGNTGELFF
TGTGCCAGCAGCCCCGGCCAGGGAAACACCGGGGAGCTGTTTTTT
>TRBJ1-3|-|TRBD1|TRBV28
CASSLFFSGTGGRGNTIYF
TGTGCCAGCAGTTTATTTTTTTCTGGGACAGGGGGCCGGGGAAACACCATATATTTT
>TRBJ1-6|-|-|TRBV27
CASSLFDSPLHF
TGTGCCAGCAGTTTATTCGATTCACCCCTCCACTTT
>TRBJ2-3|-|-|TRBV27
CASSRSTGISTDTQYF
TGTGCCAGCAGTAGGTCGACAGGTATTAGCACAGATACGCAGTATTTT
>TRBJ2-3|-|TRBD2|TRBV6-5
CASSYSKRDGADTQYF
TGTGCCAGCAGTTACTCCAAGCGGGATGGCGCAGATACGCAGTATTTT
>TRBJ1-5|-|TRBD1|TRBV6-2/TRBV6-3
CASSGQGGQPQHF
TGTGCCAGCAGTGGACAGGGGGGTCAGCCCCAGCATTTT
>TRBJ2-3|-|-|TRBV5-1
CASRLEGTSTDTQYF
TGCGCCAGCAGACTGGAGGGGACCAGCACAGATACGCAGTATTTT
>TRBJ2-4|-|-|TRBV19
CASSRGSGNIQYF
TGTGCCAGTAGTCGCGGTTCGGGAAACATTCAGTACTTC
>TRBJ1-1|-|-|TRBV2
CASLDQGRNTEAFF
TGTGCCAGCCTCGATCAGGGGAGGAACACTGAAGCTTTCTTT
>TRBJ2-3|-|-|TRBV9
CASRGLNTDTQYF
TGTGCCAGCAGGGGACTTAACACAGATACGCAGTATTTT
>TRBJ1-4|-|-|TRBV28
CAISKGGRTNEKLFF
TGTGCCATCTCGAAAGGAGGGAGAACTAATGAAAAACTGTTTTTT
>TRBJ2-1|-|TRBD2|TRBV7-2
CASSLATSGRAGEQFF
TGTGCCAGCAGCTTGGCGACTAGCGGGAGGGCCGGCGAGCAGTTCTTC
>TRBJ1-4|few|-|TRBV25-1
CASSDIATNEKLFF
TGTGCCAGCAGTGATATTGCAACTAATGAAAAACTGTTTTTT
>TRBJ2-1|-|TRBD2|TRBV7-2
CASSVGLALHEQFF
TGTGCCAGCAGCGTAGGACTAGCTCTTCATGAGCAGTTCTTC
>TRBJ2-7|few|-|TRBV30
CAWSRLGALYEQYF
TGTGCCTGGAGTCGCCTAGGAGCCCTCTACGAGCAGTACTTC
>TRBJ2-3|-|TRBD2|TRBV5-1
CASSLGLAGTADTQYF
TGCGCCAGCAGCTTGGGACTAGCGGGAACAGCAGATACGCAGTATTTT
>TRBJ1-1|-|-|TRBV7-9
CASSLVLYRVGNMNTEAFF
TGTGCCAGCAGCTTAGTTTTGTACAGGGTAGGGAATATGAACACTGAAGCTTTCTTT
>TRBJ1-3|-|-|TRBV3-1/TRBV3-2
CASRGLSGNTIYF
TGTGCCAGCAGGGGACTCTCTGGAAACACCATATATTTT
>TRBJ1-6|-|-|TRBV2
CASREESGNNSPLHF
TGTGCCAGCAGAGAAGAGAGCGGGAATAATTCACCCCTCCACTTT